This paragraph covers one T cell receptor (beta chain) sequence. The entry originates in a study of blood T cell repertoires in COVID-19. Study details: Samples came from the United States, Italy and Spain, spanning acute and convalescent COVID-19. PBMCs, B-cell-depleted T cells, or T cells were the source of the cDNA or gDNA that made up the material.

Per the original data handling: From reference gene primer amplification, estimates of nucleated cell counts were derived. The assay was immunoSEQ multiplex PCR, and TCRdb's table has in-frame clones only and misses some. That table gives V, J and clone size, and the DNA gave D and trimming. Of roughly 410,000 clones in the sample, more than 70% were seen once. The CDR3 extends over 14 amino acids. V shed 1 base and J shed 1 base, with 7 bases lying between them. Per germline, CDR1 LGHDT and CDR2 YNNKEL (reference sequence). It was during active infection that Seattle patients were enrolled and then longitudinally followed.

The material sequenced was peripheral blood. The chain couples TRBV3-1 (or the pseudogene TRBV3-2) to TRBJ1-1, with D uncertain. The sequence was obtained from a woman in her fifties or sixties with COVID-19, enrolled during active disease. The DNA for the CDR3 is TGTGCCAGCAGCCAAGGAGACTGGAACACTGAAGCTTTCTTT. Protein: CASSQGDWNTEAFF.